Listed here are 27 T cell receptor beta chains from one sample, sequenced in a study of OX40 agonist ivuxolimab in advanced cancers. TCRdb's copy holds only in-frame clones and misses some; the assay was immunoSEQ multiplex PCR. The sample carries fewer than 60,000 clones, about 79% recorded once. The sequences come from CD4+ or CD8+ T cells sorted from blood, collected in a trial of the OX40 agonist ivuxolimab. These TCRs come from an adult with an advanced solid tumor such as melanoma, head and neck, liver or kidney cancer.

The rearrangement joins TRBV11-3 to TRBJ2-2; D might be TRBD1 (6 bases). CDR3 size: 14 residues. Germline CDR1 SGHNT, CDR2 YENEEA. V was shortened by 2 bases and J by 4 bases, with 8 bases between the two germline ends. The CDR3 coding sequence is TGTGCCAGCAGCTTAACAGGGACCACCGGGGAGCTGTTTTTT. Translated, it gives CASSLTGTTGELFF.

The chain joins TRBV11-2 to TRBJ2-4; D is unclear. The CDR3 loop spans 15 amino acids. Per the germline V gene, CDR1 is SGHAT and CDR2 is FQNNGV. V was shortened by 2 bases and J by 15 bases, with 23 bases between the two germline ends. The CDR3 loop is CASSLSDGSADVRYF. The CDR3 bases are TGTGCCAGCAGCTTAAGTGACGGCTCCGCCGACGTCCGGTACTTC.

CDR3 sequence reads: CASSSIKLAGGTDTQYF. Here the CDR3 DNA reads TGTGCCAGCAGCTCAATTAAACTAGCGGGAGGGACAGATACGCAGTATTTT. J is TRBJ2-3 and V is TRBV5-6, with 13 positions matching TRBD2. The CDR3 is made up of 17 amino acids. Unmatched junction bases numbered 7, after V lost 3 bases and J lost 3 bases. Germline assignment: CDR1 SGHDT and CDR2 YYEEEE.

The chain employs TRBV7-2 and TRBJ2-7, with TRBD1 matching 8 bases. After removal of 5 bases from V and 2 bases from J, the junction contained 8 bases not matched to a gene. CDR1 is SGHTA and CDR2 is FQGNSA in the germline V gene. The CDR3 has 15 amino acids. The CDR3 coding sequence is TGTGCCAGCAGCCCCGGACAGGGTTACCCCTACGAGCAGTACTTC. Translated, it gives CASSPGQGYPYEQYF.

The rearrangement links TRBV30 to TRBJ2-7; TRBD2 aligns across 7 bases. The germline V gene encodes CDR1 GTSNPN and CDR2 SVGIG (reference sequence). This CDR3 has 13 residues. The V and J ends lost 3 bases and 6 bases, in that order; junction bases with no gene match: 8. The CDR3 protein is CAWRPLGEGEQYF. The CDR3 nucleotides read TGTGCCTGGAGACCGTTGGGGGAGGGCGAGCAGTACTTC.

The chain uses TRBV7-2 and TRBJ2-1; TRBD2 matches at 11 bases. The CDR3 is 17 amino acids. Germline V lookup: CDR1 SGHTA, CDR2 FQGNSA. Trimming at V came to 5 bases and at J to 7 bases, leaving 13 bases not matched to a gene. In DNA, the CDR3 is TGTGCCAGCAGCCCCGATCTAGCGGGGGGACGAAGGAATGAGCAGTTCTTC. Amino acid sequence: CASSPDLAGGRRNEQFF.

This chain connects TRBV10-3 to TRBJ1-5; possibly TRBD1 for D (6 bases). This CDR3 has 14 residues. Germline-derived CDR1 and CDR2 are ENHRY and SYGVKD. The ends were cut back, 8 bases at V and 4 bases at J, with 15 bases in the middle. This CDR3 reads CAIGSGTPNQPQHF. The CDR3 DNA reads TGTGCCATCGGGTCCGGGACACCTAATCAGCCCCAGCATTTT.

This clone was seen just once. The V call is TRBV4-1, the J call TRBJ2-4; perhaps TRBD2 as D (5 bases). Germline values: CDR1 MGHRA, CDR2 YSYEKL. The CDR3 runs to 14 residues. The V end was cut by 0 bases, the J end by 6 bases, with 9 bases between. CDR3 loop: CASSQDEGGNIQYF. The CDR3 DNA sequence: TGCGCCAGCAGCCAAGATGAGGGTGGAAACATTCAGTACTTC.

J is TRBJ1-1 and V is TRBV5-4, with 8 bases that match TRBD1. V lost 4 bases to trimming and J lost 1 base; unmatched junction nucleotides: 6. The germline gives CDR1 SGHNT, CDR2 YYREEE (reference sequence). The length of the CDR3 is 15 residues. CDR3 sequence (DNA): TGTGCCAGCAGCGGAGCCGGGACAGGGAACACTGAAGCTTTCTTT. It translates to CASSGAGTGNTEAFF.

This clone turned up a few times. The chain couples TRBV19 to TRBJ2-3, with 10 bases aligning to TRBD1. There are 16 residues in the CDR3. After removal of 8 bases from V and 3 bases from J, the junction contained 11 bases not matched to a gene. The germline gives CDR1 LNHDA, CDR2 SQIVND (reference sequence). In nucleotides, the CDR3 is TGTGCCAGTTCCGGTCCGGGACAGGGGACGACAGATACGCAGTATTTT. It codes for CASSGPGQGTTDTQYF.

This chain joins TRBV6-5 and TRBJ2-7; D is possibly TRBD2 (6 bases). This CDR3 is 15 amino acids long. Trimming removed 8 bases at V and 2 bases at J, with 19 bases between. Per the germline V gene, CDR1 is MNHEY and CDR2 is SVGAGI. The CDR3 spells CASSIGAGGAYEQYF. In DNA form, the CDR3 reads TGTGCCAGCTCCATTGGGGCAGGCGGGGCCTACGAGCAGTACTTC.

The CDR3 protein is CSVVIRDISSYEQYF. CDR3 nucleotides: TGCAGCGTCGTTATTCGGGACATCTCATCCTACGAGCAGTACTTC. The chain carries TRBV29-1 and TRBJ2-7; a weak D match, TRBD1 (6 bases). Germline lookup yields CDR1 SQVTM and CDR2 ANQGSEA. The CDR3 is 15 residues long. V was shortened by 6 bases and J by 1 base, with 19 bases between the two germline ends.

The gene calls are TRBV30 and TRBJ1-5; D might be TRBD1 (5 bases). V dropped 3 bases and J dropped 7 bases, with 13 bases sitting between them. The CDR3 loop spans 13 amino acids. The germline CDR1 and CDR2 sequences are GTSNPN and SVGIG (reference sequence). The CDR3 loop reads CAWSVLAGQPQHF. The CDR3 bases are TGTGCCTGGAGCGTCCTAGCAGGGCAGCCCCAGCATTTT.

V usage is TRBV4-3 and J usage is TRBJ2-3; D is unresolved. The length of the CDR3 is 14 residues. Germline CDR1 is LGHNA and CDR2 is YSLEER. Trimming stripped 1 base from V and 0 bases from J, with 5 bases between. The CDR3, as DNA: TGCGCCAGCAGCCAAGGGGGAAGCACAGATACGCAGTATTTT. Translated, it gives CASSQGGSTDTQYF.

This clone showed up just a few times. The rearrangement uses TRBV15 and TRBJ1-5; D perhaps matches TRBD1 (6 bases). Germline CDR1 and CDR2: LNHNV and YYDKDF (reference sequence). The CDR3 loop spans 18 amino acids. V dropped 1 base and J dropped 2 bases, with 18 bases sitting between them. CDR3 nucleotides: TGTGCCACCAGCAGAGGGGGTGAGGGGGGCGCGGGCAATCAGCCCCAGCATTTT. Its protein is CATSRGGEGGAGNQPQHF. The whole variable domain, filled in from reference TRBV15 and TRBJ1-5, reads DAMVIQNPRYQVTQFGKPVTLSCSQTLNHNVMYWYQQKSSQAPKLLFHYYDKDFNNEADTPDNFQSRRPNTSFCFLDIRSPGLGDTAMYLCATSRGGEGGAGNQPQHFGDGTRLSIL.

This chain connects TRBV6-5 to TRBJ2-2, with 10 bases matching TRBD1. The CDR3 totals 16 residues. Germline CDR1 reads MNHEY; CDR2 reads SVGAGI. Trimming at V came to 4 bases and at J to 5 bases, leaving 7 bases not matched to a gene. CDR3 loop: CASSSLGQGKTGELFF. The CDR3 coding sequence is TGTGCCAGCAGTTCCCTGGGACAGGGGAAAACCGGGGAGCTGTTTTTT.

This clone has just a few counts. The rearrangement joins TRBV30 to TRBJ1-2; D remains ambiguous. V gave up 0 bases and J gave up 3 bases, with 14 bases separating them. Germline lookup yields CDR1 GTSNPN and CDR2 SVGIG (reference sequence). This CDR3 has 15 residues. The CDR3 DNA reads TGTGCCTGGAGTGTACCCCTATTGAGGGACTATGGCTACACCTTC. Its protein is CAWSVPLLRDYGYTF.

The chain joins TRBV6-1 to TRBJ2-7; D not resolved. Germline V gene sequence: CDR1 MNHNS, CDR2 SASEGT. The CDR3 spans 13 residues. Trimming shortened V by 10 bases and J by 0 bases, and 13 bases separated the two germline ends. DNA for the CDR3: TGTGCCATCGCCGTTTATTTCTCCTACGAGCAGTACTTC. Translated, it gives CAIAVYFSYEQYF.

The gene calls are TRBV30 and TRBJ2-6; TRBD1 might be the D (5 bases). The CDR3 is 16 residues long. Germline V gene data show CDR1 as GTSNPN and CDR2 as SVGIG (reference sequence). Trimming took 0 bases from V and 4 from J, leaving 13 bases between them. The CDR3 nucleotides read TGTGCCTGGAGTGTAGGGGCTCTCTCGGGGGCCAACGTCCTGACTTTC. This encodes CAWSVGALSGANVLTF.

The chain links TRBV20-1 to TRBJ2-1; unclear D gene. Germline V lookup: CDR1 DFQATT, CDR2 SNEGSKA (reference sequence). V was trimmed by 3 bases and J by 4 bases, leaving 4 bases between them. This CDR3 is built from 11 residues. CDR3 loop: CSASDYNEQFF. In nucleotides, the CDR3 is TGCAGTGCTAGCGATTACAATGAGCAGTTCTTC.

The genes are TRBV5-1 and TRBJ2-5, with D maybe TRBD2 (5 bases). Matching the DNA end better, TRBJ2-7 makes the J call doubtful. This CDR3 region has 16 residues. CDR1 is SGHRS and CDR2 is YFSETQ in the germline V gene. The CDR3 here is CASSNQPRRDSYEQYF. CDR3 in DNA: TGCGCCAGCAGCAATCAACCCCGACGGGACTCCTACGAGCAGTACTTC.

A few counts support this clone. V gene TRBV27 combines with J gene TRBJ1-6; D gene unclear. The CDR3 spans 16 residues. Per germline, CDR1 MNHEY and CDR2 SMNVEV (reference sequence). V lost 2 bases to trimming and J lost 0 bases, with 8 bases between them. CDR3: CASSLAQSSYNSPLHF. The CDR3, as DNA: TGTGCCAGCAGTTTAGCACAGAGCTCCTATAATTCACCCCTCCACTTT.

This clone has just a few counts. The chain carries TRBV11-2 and TRBJ1-3, with 7 nucleotides matching TRBD1. The junction had 2 bases not matched to a gene; V was cut back by 5 bases and J by 4 bases. The CDR3 loop spans 13 amino acids. The germline CDR1 and CDR2 sequences are SGHAT and FQNNGV. The CDR3 is CASSQGVGNTIYF. Written as DNA, the CDR3 is TGTGCCAGCAGCCAGGGGGTCGGAAACACCATATATTTT.

The V call is TRBV4-3, the J call TRBJ2-5; D assignment may be TRBD1 or TRBD2 (5 bases each). The germline V gene encodes CDR1 LGHNA and CDR2 YSLEER. Deletions cut 1 base from V and 5 bases from J, with 14 bases between. The CDR3 is 15 amino acids. DNA for the CDR3: TGCGCCAGCAGCCAAGCCGGGACCCTCCGGGAGACCCAGTACTTC. It specifies CASSQAGTLRETQYF.

The chain joins TRBV6-5 to TRBJ2-1; 8 bases are shared with TRBD1. The CDR3 covers 16 residues. The V and J ends lost 1 base and 7 bases, in that order; junction bases with no gene match: 9. Germline CDR1 and CDR2: MNHEY and SVGAGI. CDR3 nucleotide sequence: TGTGCCAGCAGTTACTTTTTGGGACAGGAAGAGAATGAGCAGTTCTTC. It encodes CASSYFLGQEENEQFF.

This rearrangement joins TRBV19 to TRBJ2-4, with D possibly being TRBD1 (6 bases). Germline values: CDR1 LNHDA, CDR2 SQIVND (reference sequence). The CDR3 spans 14 residues. Deletions cut 4 bases from V and 1 base from J, with 8 bases between. The CDR3 loop is CASSTGDAKNIQYF. In DNA, the CDR3 is TGTGCCAGTAGTACAGGGGATGCCAAAAACATTCAGTACTTC.

This chain's CDR3 is CASSGFPYEQYF. The DNA of the CDR3 is TGTGCCAGCTCGGGCTTTCCCTACGAGCAGTACTTC. V gene TRBV18 combines with J gene TRBJ2-7; D is uncertain. CDR3 size: 12 residues. Per the germline V gene, CDR1 is KGHSH and CDR2 is LQKENI. V gave up 6 bases and J gave up 2 bases, with 8 bases separating them.